Listed here are 17 T cell receptor beta chains from one sample, sequenced in a study of Ad26.COV2.S vaccination and SARS-CoV-2 variants (dated by TCRdb to the early 2020s). Taken with the paper, the label for treatment or condition translates to: approximately 18 received Ad26.COV2.S at low or high dose, single or two shots; about five received placebo; per-sample allocation not given. Repertoires of vaccine and placebo recipients were sequenced from samples taken on day 63 after the first injection. Library preparation was by the immunoSEQ multiplex PCR assay. The immuneACCESS repertoire file appears here via TCRdb, limited to in-frame rearrangements. These files lack a portion of the clones; in checked studies, under half of the deficit traces to unresolved V genes, and the cause of the others is not known. For this sample the table gives 300,000 to 400,000 clones, of which approximately 90% were detected only once. Around 5.3% of the sample is taken by the ten largest.

The sample was peripheral blood, taken in a trial of Ad26.COV2.S vaccine versus placebo. The receptors were gathered from a person between 18 and 60 years old who received the Ad26.COV2.S COVID-19 vaccine or a placebo.

The rearrangement links TRBV27 to TRBJ2-1, with 10 bases identical to TRBD2. The trim removed 2 bases at V and 9 bases at J, leaving 7 bases unmatched. Germline CDR1 reads MNHEY; CDR2 reads SMNVEV (reference sequence). CDR3 length equals 15 residues. For the CDR3, the DNA is TGTGCCAGCAGTTTACTAGCGGGAGTTCACGGTGAGCAGTTCTTC. Its translation is CASSLLAGVHGEQFF.

The chain links TRBV7-2 to TRBJ2-7, with 8 bases that match TRBD2. This CDR3 is 15 amino acids long. V was pared by 4 bases and J by 1 base, with 6 bases of the junction left unmatched. Per the germline V gene, CDR1 is SGHTA and CDR2 is FQGNSA. The CDR3 reads CASSYSIAGSYEQYF. The CDR3 DNA sequence: TGTGCCAGCAGCTATTCTATAGCGGGGTCCTACGAGCAGTACTTC.

This clone came up a few times. The CDR3 region is CASSYQRQAYYNEQFF. In nucleotides, the CDR3 is TGTGCCAGCAGCTATCAGCGACAGGCGTACTACAATGAGCAGTTCTTC. The chain employs TRBV7-9 and TRBJ2-1, with D possibly TRBD1 on 6 matching bases. V was trimmed by 4 bases and J by 3 bases, leaving 16 bases between them. CDR3 length: 16 amino acids. The germline V gene encodes CDR1 SEHNR and CDR2 FQNEAQ (reference sequence).

This clone has a single count. The rearrangement joins TRBV7-6 to TRBJ2-2; 13 bases are a match to TRBD2. Germline V lookup: CDR1 SGHVS, CDR2 FNYEAQ. J was trimmed by 3 bases and V by 4 bases; bases with no gene match: 8. The CDR3 has 18 amino acids. The CDR3 region is CASSSGLAGLDHTGELFF. The CDR3 bases are TGTGCCAGCAGCTCGGGACTAGCGGGGCTAGATCACACCGGGGAGCTGTTTTTT.

The chain recombines TRBV7-6 with TRBJ2-5, with 9 bases identical to TRBD1. Germline lookup yields CDR1 SGHVS and CDR2 FNYEAQ. The CDR3 has 16 amino acids. The V gene end was trimmed by 5 bases and the J gene end by 4 bases; junction bases not matched to a gene: 11. CDR3 in DNA: TGTGCCAGCAGCCCGATGGGACAGGGTTCGTCAGAGACCCAGTACTTC. Its protein product is CASSPMGQGSSETQYF.

The chain is built from TRBV19 and TRBJ2-5, with D maybe TRBD2 (6 bases). Germline V lookup: CDR1 LNHDA, CDR2 SQIVND (reference sequence). The V gene lost 3 bases and the J gene lost 5 bases, with 22 bases spanning the gap. The CDR3 runs to 17 residues. CDR3 in amino acids: CASSIGSRASVIETQYF. The CDR3 region has the DNA TGTGCCAGTAGTATCGGGTCCCGTGCTAGCGTGATCGAGACCCAGTACTTC.

The chain has TRBV6-2 or TRBV6-3 and TRBJ1-4; possibly TRBD1 for D (5 bases). V lost 4 bases to trimming and J lost 0 bases, with 9 bases between them. This CDR3 contains 15 residues. In germline, CDR1 is MNHEY, CDR2 SVGEGT. The CDR3: CASSLTASTNEKLFF. CDR3 bases: TGTGCCAGCAGTTTGACAGCATCAACTAATGAAAAACTGTTTTTT.

The rearrangement uses TRBV27 and TRBJ2-1, with D perhaps being TRBD1 or TRBD2 (6 bases each). CDR1 and CDR2 from the germline V gene are MNHEY and SMNVEV (reference sequence). V lost 2 bases to trimming and J lost 9 bases, with 8 bases between them. The length of the CDR3 is 12 residues. As DNA, the CDR3 is TGTGCCAGCAGTTTAGGAGGGGGTGAGCAGTTCTTC. Translation: CASSLGGGEQFF.

The chain is built from TRBV19 and TRBJ2-1, with 8 bases matching TRBD2. CDR1 is LNHDA, CDR2 SQIVND, per germline (reference sequence). This CDR3 spans 16 amino acids. V dropped 4 bases and J dropped 1; count of bases not matched to a gene: 6. The DNA for the CDR3 is TGTGCCAGTAGTAATTACGGGAGGGGGTCCTACAATGAGCAGTTCTTC. Protein sequence: CASSNYGRGSYNEQFF.

This chain connects TRBV15 to TRBJ1-1, with TRBD1 as a possible D gene (5 bases). The V end was cut by 2 bases, the J end by 1 base, with 8 bases between. The CDR3 has 14 amino acids. CDR1 and CDR2 from the germline V gene are LNHNV and YYDKDF (reference sequence). The CDR3 sequence: CATSRHQGNTEAFF. The DNA for the CDR3 is TGTGCCACCAGCAGACATCAGGGGAACACTGAAGCTTTCTTT.

The chain employs TRBV28 and TRBJ1-5, with D possibly being TRBD1 (6 bases). Germline V gene data show CDR1 as MDHEN and CDR2 as SYDVKM. This CDR3 has 14 amino acids. Deletions cut 6 bases from V and 7 bases from J, with 16 bases between. Here the CDR3 reads CASSIADRSQPQHF. CDR3 coding DNA: TGTGCCAGCAGCATAGCCGACAGGAGCCAGCCCCAGCATTTT.

The chain has TRBV2 and TRBJ1-2; 11 bases line up with TRBD1. V shed 6 bases, J shed 2 bases, and the junction held 2 bases outside the gene matches. This CDR3 is built from 14 residues. The germline V gene has CDR1 SNHLY and CDR2 FYNNEI. CDR3 nucleotide sequence: TGTGCCAGCAGGGGGACAGGGGGAAACTATGGCTACACCTTC. It is translated as CASRGTGGNYGYTF.

J is TRBJ2-7 and V is TRBV7-9; D is uncertain. The CDR3 runs 13 residues. Germline CDR1 and CDR2: SEHNR and FQNEAQ (reference sequence). V was trimmed by 5 bases and J by 2 bases, leaving 10 bases between them. This chain's CDR3 is CASSKRHTYEQYF. Written as DNA, the CDR3 is TGTGCCAGCAGCAAAAGACACACCTACGAGCAGTACTTC.

The chain links TRBV24-1 to TRBJ2-1; TRBD2 agrees at 9 bases. V was pared by 7 bases and J by 10 bases, with 16 bases of the junction left unmatched. CDR1 is KGHDR and CDR2 is SFDVKD in the germline V gene. The CDR3 consists of 16 residues. The CDR3 DNA follows: TGTGCCACCAGCTCTTTGGTTACTAGCGGGCAAGGGGAGCAGTTCTTC. Translated: CATSSLVTSGQGEQFF.

The sample holds one count of this clone. The V gene is TRBV24-1, the J gene TRBJ2-5; D possibly uses TRBD1 or TRBD2 (5 bases each). CDR3 length: 13 amino acids. V dropped 4 bases and J dropped 6 bases, with 11 bases sitting between them. Germline CDR1 KGHDR, CDR2 SFDVKD. This chain's CDR3 is CATSEGREKTQYF. The CDR3 nucleotides are TGTGCCACCAGTGAGGGCAGGGAGAAGACCCAGTACTTC.

The chain links TRBV13 to TRBJ1-6; D may be TRBD1 (5 bases). The V gene's germline CDR1 is PRHDT and CDR2 FYEKMQ (reference sequence). This CDR3 is built from 14 residues. The V and J ends lost 3 bases and 6 bases respectively, with 9 bases between them. Here the CDR3 reads CASSFSGFNSPLHF. As DNA, the CDR3 is TGTGCCAGCAGCTTCTCAGGGTTTAATTCACCCCTCCACTTT.

This sequence joins TRBV19 and TRBJ2-2, with TRBD2 identical over 10 bases. CDR1 LNHDA and CDR2 SQIVND come from the germline V gene (reference sequence). The CDR3 length is 20 residues. The V segment lost 5 bases and the J segment 0 bases; nucleotides outside the gene matches: 15. CDR3 sequence reads: CASSLPPLLAGVANTGELFF. The DNA of the CDR3 is TGTGCCAGTAGTCTCCCTCCGTTGCTAGCGGGAGTGGCGAACACCGGGGAGCTGTTTTTT.